A selection of T cell receptor beta chains follows, all from one sample in a study of blood T cell repertoires in COVID-19. Assay used: immunoSEQ multiplex PCR; TCRdb lists only in-frame clones, some missing. Among 25,000 to 35,000 clones, 70% to 85% were seen once, and the ten largest hold approximately 46%. The sample taken for sequencing was peripheral blood. Every receptor here comes from a woman older than 75 with acute or convalescent COVID-19. Both conserved end residues are part of each CDR3. Fields, in order: clone size, D gene, V gene, J gene, CDR3 protein, CDR3 DNA. A D gene is named only where the DNA matches it firmly. Some rows have no size entry. The others give once, few or many, or a class for an expanded clone.

>NA|NA|TRBV2|TRBJ1-1
CATAGGRATEAFF
TGTGCCACCGCCGGGGGGCGGGCCACTGAAGCTTTCTTT
>once|TRBD1|TRBV7-6|TRBJ1-5
CASSLDRNQPQHF
TGTGCCAGCAGCTTGGACAGGAATCAGCCCCAGCATTTT
>NA|TRBD2|TRBV6-4|TRBJ2-1
CASSEGGTNYNEQFF
TGTGCCAGCAGTGAAGGTGGGACTAACTACAATGAGCAGTTCTTC
>once|TRBD1|TRBV6-5|TRBJ2-7
CASNQGRQGGYEQYF
TGTGCCAGCAACCAAGGGAGACAGGGGGGTTACGAGCAGTACTTC
>NA|TRBD2|TRBV7-6|TRBJ2-2
CASSPGTKTNTGELFF
TGTGCCAGCAGCCCCGGGACTAAAACGAACACCGGGGAGCTGTTTTTT
>NA|NA|TRBV5-1|TRBJ1-5
CASSSTAGVDQPQHF
TGCGCCAGCAGCTCCACGGCCGGGGTTGATCAGCCCCAGCATTTT
>NA|TRBD2|TRBV11-2|TRBJ2-2
CASSLTQLAGGSTGELFF
TGTGCCAGCAGCTTAACCCAACTAGCGGGAGGTTCCACCGGGGAGCTGTTTTTT
>NA|NA|TRBV19|TRBJ1-1
CASSITGNTEAFF
TGTGCCAGTAGTATAACAGGGAACACTGAAGCTTTCTTT
>NA|TRBD1|TRBV5-1|TRBJ2-1
CASSYFTGGSYNEQFF
TGCGCCAGCAGCTATTTTACAGGGGGCTCCTACAATGAGCAGTTCTTC
>NA|NA|TRBV3-1/TRBV3-2|TRBJ1-3
CASSQGGGAHGNTIYF
TGTGCCAGCAGCCAAGGAGGGGGAGCTCATGGAAACACCATATATTTT
>NA|TRBD1|TRBV5-1|TRBJ2-1
CASSPSGTGYYNEQFF
TGCGCCAGCAGCCCCTCCGGGACAGGGTACTACAATGAGCAGTTCTTC
>NA|NA|TRBV24-1|TRBJ2-4
CATSDLDRNIQYF
TGTGCCACCAGTGATTTGGACAGAAACATTCAGTACTTC
>once|TRBD2|TRBV6-6|TRBJ2-3
CASSQTSGGPSTDTQYF
TGTGCCAGCAGTCAGACTAGCGGGGGCCCTAGCACAGATACGCAGTATTTT
>NA|NA|TRBV21-1|TRBJ2-1
CASSKGPLGSYNEQFF
TGTGCCAGCAGCAAGGGCCCCCTTGGGTCCTACAATGAGCAGTTCTTC
>NA|TRBD1|TRBV6-2/TRBV6-3|TRBJ1-2
CASSNSPRGHYGYTF
TGTGCCAGCAGCAACTCCCCGAGGGGGCACTATGGCTACACCTTC
>NA|NA|TRBV19|TRBJ2-1
CASMAGIHEQFF
TGTGCCAGTATGGCGGGGATCCATGAGCAGTTCTTC
>NA|TRBD1|TRBV4-3|TRBJ1-3
CASSQTRGTGNTIYF
TGCGCCAGCAGCCAAACCAGGGGGACCGGAAACACCATATATTTT
>NA|TRBD2|TRBV9|TRBJ2-7
CASSAGSGSTYEQYF
TGTGCCAGCAGCGCCGGTAGCGGGAGCACCTACGAGCAGTACTTC
>NA|TRBD1|TRBV18|TRBJ1-5
CASSQDRVVQPQHF
TGTGCCAGCTCACAAGACAGGGTTGTTCAGCCCCAGCATTTT
>once|TRBD1|TRBV6-5|TRBJ1-6
CASSYSTGRFGSPLHF
TGTGCCAGCAGTTACTCGACAGGGCGGTTTGGTTCACCCCTCCACTTT
>NA|TRBD1|TRBV2|TRBJ1-2
CAGSIQGNYGYTF
TGTGCCGGCTCGATACAGGGGAACTATGGCTACACCTTC
>NA|TRBD1|TRBV3-1/TRBV3-2|TRBJ1-4
CASSPWDRPNEKLFF
TGTGCCAGCAGCCCATGGGACAGACCTAATGAAAAACTGTTTTTT
>NA|NA|TRBV27|TRBJ2-2
CASSPPGLRIKTGELFF
TGTGCCAGCAGTCCGCCGGGACTCCGGATTAAGACCGGGGAGCTGTTTTTT
>NA|TRBD1|TRBV2|TRBJ1-3
CASSVDRGTGNTIYF
TGTGCCAGCAGTGTCGACAGGGGGACTGGAAACACCATATATTTT
>NA|NA|TRBV28|TRBJ2-2
CASDRNTGELFF
TGTGCCAGCGACAGAAACACCGGGGAGCTGTTTTTT
>NA|TRBD2|TRBV19|TRBJ2-3
CASSTSSSGRDTQYF
TGTGCCAGTAGTACCTCCTCTAGCGGGCGGGATACGCAGTATTTT
>NA|NA|TRBV30|TRBJ1-5
CAWSVFEGDGQPQHF
TGTGCCTGGAGTGTATTCGAGGGAGACGGACAGCCCCAGCATTTT
>NA|TRBD2|TRBV24-1|TRBJ2-5
CATRSGGRGDQETQYF
TGTGCCACCAGGAGCGGCGGGAGAGGGGACCAAGAGACCCAGTACTTC
>NA|NA|TRBV9|TRBJ2-5
CASSPREVFDGRKETQYF
TGTGCCAGCAGCCCCCGGGAAGTTTTTGATGGTAGGAAAGAGACCCAGTACTTC
>once|TRBD1|TRBV30|TRBJ2-7
CAWTKGDREYEQYF
TGTGCCTGGACCAAGGGGGACAGGGAGTACGAGCAGTACTTC
>NA|NA|TRBV12-3/TRBV12-4|TRBJ1-1
CASSFKTAEAFF
TGTGCCAGCAGTTTTAAAACAGCCGAAGCTTTCTTT
>few|NA|TRBV5-6|TRBJ1-1
CASRRLQIMNTEAFF
TGTGCCAGCAGGCGACTACAGATCATGAACACTGAAGCTTTCTTT
>few|NA|TRBV9|TRBJ2-1
CASSPEADRTYNEQFF
TGTGCCAGCAGCCCCGAGGCGGACAGAACCTACAATGAGCAGTTCTTC
>NA|NA|TRBV27|TRBJ2-3
CASSSLVQRAGTDTQYF
TGTGCCAGCAGTTCACTCGTACAGAGGGCAGGCACAGATACGCAGTATTTT
>NA|TRBD1|TRBV5-8|TRBJ1-5
CASSLAISDRGRKPQHF
TGTGCCAGCAGCTTGGCCATATCGGACAGGGGAAGGAAGCCCCAGCATTTT
>once|NA|TRBV28|TRBJ1-5
CASSLVAGNQPQHF
TGTGCCAGCAGTTTAGTGGCAGGCAATCAGCCCCAGCATTTT
>NA|TRBD1|TRBV2|TRBJ1-1
CASSEAQGGKAFF
TGTGCCAGCAGTGAAGCGCAGGGGGGCAAAGCTTTCTTT
>NA|NA|TRBV28|TRBJ2-5
CASTQSIQGSQETQYF
TGTGCCAGCACCCAAAGTATCCAGGGAAGCCAAGAGACCCAGTACTTC
>once|NA|TRBV7-9|TRBJ1-1
CASSPRQTYTEAFF
TGTGCCAGCAGTCCGCGACAGACCTACACTGAAGCTTTCTTT
>NA|NA|TRBV9|TRBJ2-7
CASSVASSYEQYF
TGTGCCAGCAGCGTCGCGAGCTCCTACGAGCAGTACTTC
>NA|NA|TRBV24-1|TRBJ1-1
CATSERGSEAFF
TGTGCCACCAGTGAACGGGGGTCTGAAGCTTTCTTT
>NA|NA|TRBV9|TRBJ1-3
CASSVASSGNTIYF
TGTGCCAGCAGCGTAGCCTCCTCTGGAAACACCATATATTTT
>NA|NA|TRBV23-1|TRBJ1-2
CASSRGYGYTF
TGCGCCAGCAGTCGCGGCTATGGCTACACCTTC
>NA|NA|TRBV14|TRBJ1-1
CASSGGNTETFF
TGTGCCAGCAGTGGGGGCAACACTGAAACTTTCTTT
>NA|TRBD1|TRBV27|TRBJ1-2
CASSLSPFRDSGYTF
TGTGCCAGCAGTTTATCCCCGTTTCGGGACAGCGGCTACACCTTC
>few|NA|TRBV12-3/TRBV12-4|TRBJ1-1
CASNRQVNTEAFF
TGTGCCAGCAATAGACAGGTGAACACTGAAGCTTTCTTT
>NA|NA|TRBV12-3/TRBV12-4|TRBJ2-3
CASNRGEKDTQYF
TGTGCCAGCAACCGCGGGGAAAAAGATACGCAGTATTTT
>NA|TRBD1|TRBV29-1|TRBJ2-7
CSVSSAGQGFYEQYF
TGCAGCGTTAGTTCAGCAGGACAGGGGTTTTACGAGCAGTACTTC